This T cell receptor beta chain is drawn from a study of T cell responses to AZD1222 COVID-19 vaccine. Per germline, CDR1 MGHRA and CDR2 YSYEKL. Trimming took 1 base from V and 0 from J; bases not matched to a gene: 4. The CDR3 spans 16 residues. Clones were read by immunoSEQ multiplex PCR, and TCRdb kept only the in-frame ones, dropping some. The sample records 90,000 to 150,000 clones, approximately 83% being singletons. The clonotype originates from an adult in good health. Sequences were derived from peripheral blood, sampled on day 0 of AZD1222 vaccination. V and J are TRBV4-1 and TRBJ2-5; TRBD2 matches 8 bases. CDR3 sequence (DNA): TGCGCCAGCAGCCAAGGTGGCGGGGGGTACCAAGAGACCCAGTACTTC. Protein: CASSQGGGGYQETQYF.